This TCR beta chain came from a study of T-cell memory formation after mild COVID-19. General study results and limits: Shrinking CD4+ clones resided mostly in CM and EM, and CD8+ ones in EMRA. Contracting clones, day 15 to 85, had balanced CD4/CD8, and later expanders favored CD4+. Several responding clones turned up in pre-infection memory, indicating that cross-reactive memory may have taken part.

The CDR3 extends over 16 amino acids. Trimming pared 7 bases from V and 3 bases from J, leaving 22 bases between. The authors produced TCR alpha and TCR beta cDNA libraries with sample barcodes and UMIs by 5'RACE using constant-segment primers. TCRdb redid the calling of the 5' RACE reads with MiXCR, one entry per CDR3 protein. This sample has 200,000 to 250,000 distinct CDR3 sequences, with 15% to 17% found just once. This clonotype was counted a few times. Its antigen is still unknown. The source is an adult woman who had mild COVID-19 (a few samples of this study predate the infection). Cell type and time point are not known. The sequenced material came from PBMCs or a T cell subset sorted from them (not recorded which). The rearrangement joins TRBV23-1 to TRBJ2-7, with D perhaps being TRBD1 or TRBD2 (6 bases each). TRBV23-1 is placed among ORFs of uncertain function. CDR3 loop: CASTSNGHGGHYEQYF. Here the CDR3 DNA reads TGCGCCAGCACCTCAAATGGGCATGGGGGGCACTACGAGCAGTACTTC.